These T cell receptor beta chains were read from a single sample in a study of blood T cells in healthy people across ages. From the 5' RACE reads, TCRdb called clonotypes with MiXCR, one entry per CDR3 protein. The repertoire holds about 600,000 distinct CDR3 sequences, with roughly 48% as singletons. The sample comprised blood. These receptors were taken from a man at least 80 years old in good health. CDR3s include the opening cysteine and the closing phenylalanine or tryptophan. Each record gives: clone size, D gene, J gene, V gene, CDR3 DNA, CDR3 protein. D genes are given only for firm matches. Expanded clones are given a class, and other clones once, few, many or no size at all.

many TRBD2 TRBJ2-1 TRBV6-6 TGTGCCAGCCGCGGACTAGCGTCCACCGAGCAGTTCTTC CASRGLASTEQFF
NA NA TRBJ1-1 TRBV20-1 TGCAGTGCTGGTGGTAGGATGAACACTGAAGCTTTCTTT CSAGGRMNTEAFF
many TRBD1 TRBJ2-7 TRBV11-2 TGTGCCAGCAGCTACCTTCCCCAGGGGGCTGGGGAGCAGTACTTC CASSYLPQGAGEQYF
NA NA TRBJ2-3 TRBV11-2 TGTGCCAGCAGCCAGCAGGGCTTAACGGATACGCAGTATTTT CASSQQGLTDTQYF
NA NA TRBJ2-7 TRBV5-6 TGTGCCAGCAGCTGGGGTCGACAGTTCTCCTACGAGCAGTACTTC CASSWGRQFSYEQYF
few NA TRBJ2-4 TRBV20-1 TGCAGTGCTTACGCCCCGGAGGGGGCCAAAAACATTCAGTACTTC CSAYAPEGAKNIQYF
NA NA TRBJ2-7 TRBV7-9 TGTGCCAGCAGCCCAGGGTTGGGGACTCCCTACGAGCAGTACTTC CASSPGLGTPYEQYF
NA NA TRBJ1-1 TRBV20-1 TGCAGTGCCGGAACCGAGAACACTGAAGCTTTCTTT CSAGTENTEAFF
NA NA TRBJ1-4 TRBV4-3 TGCGCCAGCAGCCAAGCCGGGCGGGGTACTAATGAAAAACTGTTTTTT CASSQAGRGTNEKLFF
NA TRBD2 TRBJ2-1 TRBV12-3/TRBV12-4 TGTGCCAGCAGCATTCAACTAGCGAGGGCTATGGGGGAGCAGTTCTTC CASSIQLARAMGEQFF
NA TRBD2 TRBJ2-3 TRBV3-1 TGTGCCAGCAGCACCGCGGGACTAGGCCCTGATACGCAGTATTTT CASSTAGLGPDTQYF
few TRBD1 TRBJ1-5 TRBV5-5 TGTGCCAGCAGCTTGGGGACAGGCGAATCACAGCCCCAGCATTTT CASSLGTGESQPQHF
NA NA TRBJ1-5 TRBV9 TGTGCCAGCAGCCCATCGACAGGAGAAGGGGGCAATCAGCCCCAGCATTTT CASSPSTGEGGNQPQHF
NA NA TRBJ1-1 TRBV29-1 TGCAGCGTTGGCGGTCGCCCAGAAGCTTTCTTT CSVGGRPEAFF
NA NA TRBJ2-2 TRBV7-2 TGTGCCAGCAGCTTAGGATCCAGGGCGGACACCGGGGAGCTGTTTTTT CASSLGSRADTGELFF
NA TRBD2 TRBJ2-7 TRBV2 TGTGCCAGCAGCCTATCGACTAGCGGGGACGAGCAGTACTTC CASSLSTSGDEQYF
NA TRBD2 TRBJ2-7 TRBV3-1 TGTGCCAGCAGCCAAGCGGGGGGTTTAAACTACGAGCAGTACTTC CASSQAGGLNYEQYF
NA TRBD2 TRBJ2-7 TRBV6-5 TGTGCCAGCAGTTGCACTAGCGGGAGAAGCCACGAGCAGTACTTC CASSCTSGRSHEQYF